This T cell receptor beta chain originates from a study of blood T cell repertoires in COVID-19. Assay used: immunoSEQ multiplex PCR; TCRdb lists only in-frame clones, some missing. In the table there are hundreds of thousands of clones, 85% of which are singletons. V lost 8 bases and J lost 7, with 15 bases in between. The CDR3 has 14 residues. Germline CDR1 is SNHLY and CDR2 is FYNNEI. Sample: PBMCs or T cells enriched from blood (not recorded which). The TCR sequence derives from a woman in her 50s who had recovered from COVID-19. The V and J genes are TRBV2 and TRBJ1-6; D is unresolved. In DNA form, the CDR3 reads TGTGCCAGCTCCCCCCGAGGCGTGAATTCACCCCTCCACTTT. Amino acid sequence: CASSPRGVNSPLHF.